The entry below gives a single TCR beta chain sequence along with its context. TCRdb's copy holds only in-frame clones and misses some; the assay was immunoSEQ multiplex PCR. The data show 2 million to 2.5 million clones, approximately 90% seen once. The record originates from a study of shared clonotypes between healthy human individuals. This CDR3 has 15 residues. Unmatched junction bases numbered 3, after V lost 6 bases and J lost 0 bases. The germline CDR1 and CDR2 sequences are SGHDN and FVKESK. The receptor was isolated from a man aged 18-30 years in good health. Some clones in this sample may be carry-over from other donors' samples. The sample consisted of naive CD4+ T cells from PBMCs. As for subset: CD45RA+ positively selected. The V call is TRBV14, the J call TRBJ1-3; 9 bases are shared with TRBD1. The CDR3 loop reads CASSSTGGSGNTIYF. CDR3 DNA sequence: TGTGCCAGCAGTTCGACAGGGGGCTCTGGAAACACCATATATTTT.